These 13 T cell receptor beta chains were sequenced from one sample in a study of shared clonotypes between healthy human individuals. Some clones are missing from TCRdb's copy, which holds only in-frame ones; the method was immunoSEQ multiplex PCR. The sample lists about 490,000 clones, 76% occurring once. Sample: PBMCs. The receptors derive from a woman aged 40-49 years in good health. Some clones in this sample may be carry-over from other donors' samples.

The chain joins TRBV11-2 to TRBJ2-3; possibly TRBD2 for D (6 bases). With 3 bases removed from V and 2 bases from J, the gap between germline ends came to 12 bases. The CDR3 is 15 amino acids. From germline, CDR1 is SGHAT and CDR2 FQNNGV. CDR3 bases: TGTGCCAGCAGCTTTTTAGCGGCCAACACAGATACGCAGTATTTT. Amino acid sequence: CASSFLAANTDTQYF.

This clone has a single count. The V and J genes are TRBV5-1 and TRBJ1-2; D is possibly TRBD1 (5 bases). V lost 4 bases and J 2 bases, leaving 15 bases between the germline ends. In germline, CDR1 is SGHRS, CDR2 YFSETQ. The CDR3 runs to 15 residues. CDR3 protein: CASSRNGGENYGYTF. The CDR3 DNA reads as TGCGCCAGCAGCCGTAATGGGGGGGAAAACTATGGCTACACCTTC.

This clone has a count of ten or more. This chain connects TRBV27 to TRBJ1-4; D unclear. The germline CDR1 and CDR2 sequences are MNHEY and SMNVEV (reference sequence). Trimming stripped 6 bases from V and 3 bases from J, with 11 bases between. CDR3 length equals 14 residues. The DNA of the CDR3 is TGTGCCAGCAGCCGCCAATCCGCTAATGAAAAACTGTTTTTT. Amino acids: CASSRQSANEKLFF.

The rearrangement joins TRBV4-1 to TRBJ1-1, with D possibly TRBD1 on 5 matching bases. CDR3 size: 14 residues. Trimming removed 4 bases from V and 1 base from J, with 10 bases in between. Germline V gives CDR1 MGHRA, CDR2 YSYEKL. CDR3 loop: CASSLTGGNTEAFF. CDR3 sequence (DNA): TGCGCCAGCAGCCTCACAGGTGGGAACACTGAAGCTTTCTTT.

V usage is TRBV9 and J usage is TRBJ2-1; a possible D gene is TRBD2 (6 bases). The germline V gene has CDR1 SGDLS and CDR2 YYNGEE. V was trimmed by 0 bases and J by 4 bases, leaving 11 bases between them. CDR3 length: 15 amino acids. The CDR3 here is CASSVAGGFYNEQFF. The CDR3 DNA sequence: TGTGCCAGCAGCGTAGCTGGGGGGTTTTACAATGAGCAGTTCTTC.

The chain recombines TRBV18 with TRBJ2-3, with 9 bases fitting TRBD1. The length of the CDR3 is 15 residues. Germline CDR1 reads KGHSH; CDR2 reads LQKENI. Trimming at V came to 6 bases and at J to 3 bases, leaving 7 bases not matched to a gene. CDR3 loop: CASSRDRVKTDTQYF. CDR3 DNA: TGTGCCAGCTCTCGGGACAGGGTAAAGACAGATACGCAGTATTTT. Full variable domain (missing parts from reference TRBV18 and TRBJ2-3): NAGVMQNPRHLVRRRGQEARLRCSPMKGHSHVYWYRQLPEEGLKFMVYLQKENIIDESGMPKERFSAEFPKEGPSILRIQQVVRGDSAAYFCASSRDRVKTDTQYFGPGTRLTVL.

This clone has more than one count but fewer than ten. The V and J genes are TRBV4-3 and TRBJ2-1, with 11 bases fitting TRBD1. From germline, CDR1 is LGHNA and CDR2 YSLEER. This CDR3 is 17 amino acids long. The junction had 8 bases not matched to a gene; V was cut back by 1 base and J by 6 bases. The CDR3 is CASSQAGGDRGINEQFF. The DNA of the CDR3 is TGCGCCAGCAGCCAAGCTGGAGGGGACAGGGGGATCAATGAGCAGTTCTTC.

The chain links TRBV6-6 to TRBJ1-4; D is undetermined. The germline CDR1 and CDR2 sequences are MNHNY and SVGAGI (reference sequence). The V gene lost 5 bases and the J gene lost 8 bases, with 15 bases spanning the gap. The CDR3 loop spans 14 amino acids. The CDR3 nucleotides read TGTGCCAGCAGTCCGGACTCATTGGGGGAAAAACTGTTTTTT. Residues: CASSPDSLGEKLFF.

This rearrangement joins TRBV9 to TRBJ2-4; weak D call: TRBD2 (6 bases). V lost 0 bases and J lost 7, with 11 bases in between. Per the germline V gene, CDR1 is SGDLS and CDR2 is YYNGEE. The CDR3 is 14 residues long. The chain's CDR3 is CASSVDAGRNIQYF. CDR3 nucleotides: TGTGCCAGCAGCGTAGATGCAGGGAGGAACATTCAGTACTTC.

The chain has TRBV5-4 and TRBJ1-1; 9 nucleotides match TRBD1. The CDR3 length is 15 residues. Germline V lookup: CDR1 SGHNT, CDR2 YYREEE (reference sequence). The ends lost 4 bases at V and 1 base at J; junction bases unmatched: 5. The CDR3 coding sequence is TGTGCCAGCAGCCCACGGACAGGGGCGAACACTGAAGCTTTCTTT. It codes for CASSPRTGANTEAFF.

V and J are TRBV28 and TRBJ1-5; D is ambiguous. CDR3 length equals 13 residues. Germline assignment: CDR1 MDHEN and CDR2 SYDVKM. V lost 3 bases to trimming and J lost 4 bases, with 7 bases between them. CDR3 DNA: TGTGCCAGCAGTTTCACGGTAAATCAGCCCCAGCATTTT. Its protein is CASSFTVNQPQHF.

The V gene is TRBV7-2, the J gene TRBJ2-1; D perhaps matches TRBD2 (5 bases). Trimming took off 5 bases at V and 9 bases at J, with 14 bases between the two ends. Germline assignment: CDR1 SGHTA and CDR2 FQGNSA. The CDR3 runs to 13 residues. The CDR3 loop reads CASSITSPSEQFF. As DNA, the CDR3 is TGTGCCAGCAGCATAACTAGTCCGAGTGAGCAGTTCTTC.

CDR3: CASSAGTGGTYEQYF. In DNA form, the CDR3 reads TGTGCCAGCAGCGCCGGGACAGGGGGAACCTACGAGCAGTACTTC. The chain recombines TRBV9 with TRBJ2-7; TRBD1 agrees at 11 bases. Germline V lookup: CDR1 SGDLS, CDR2 YYNGEE. The V gene end was trimmed by 3 bases and the J gene end by 2 bases; junction bases not matched to a gene: 4. This CDR3 spans 15 amino acids.